This T cell receptor beta chain is from a study of shared clonotypes between healthy human individuals. Germline CDR1 reads SGHRS; CDR2 reads YFSETQ. The CDR3 loop spans 14 amino acids. Deletions cut 2 bases from V and 1 base from J, with 7 bases between. TCRdb keeps only in-frame clones here, not all; method: immunoSEQ multiplex PCR. The sample holds roughly 700,000 clones, over 65% seen once. V is TRBV5-1 and J is TRBJ2-4; the D gene is possibly TRBD2 (5 bases). The receptor's source is a woman under 40 in good health. The sample comprised memory CD4+ T cells sorted from blood. The subset: CD45RA-negative fraction. The CDR3 reads CASSLRGAKNIQYF. In nucleotides, the CDR3 is TGCGCCAGCAGCTTAAGAGGGGCCAAAAACATTCAGTACTTC.